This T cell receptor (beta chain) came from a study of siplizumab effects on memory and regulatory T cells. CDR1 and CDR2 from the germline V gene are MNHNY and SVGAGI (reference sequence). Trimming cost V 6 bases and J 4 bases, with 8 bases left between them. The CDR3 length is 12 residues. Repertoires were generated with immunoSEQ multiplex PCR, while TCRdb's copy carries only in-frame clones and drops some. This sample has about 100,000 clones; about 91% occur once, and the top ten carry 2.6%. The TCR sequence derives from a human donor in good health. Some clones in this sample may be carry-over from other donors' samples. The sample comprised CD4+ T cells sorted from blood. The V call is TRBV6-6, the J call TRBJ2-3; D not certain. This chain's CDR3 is CASSYLSDTQYF. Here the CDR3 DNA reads TGTGCCAGCAGCTATCTTTCAGATACGCAGTATTTT.